The T cell receptor beta chain under discussion was sequenced for a study of CD8+CD57+ T cells in acquired aplastic anemia. Overall study context: CD4+ and CD8+ cells, once sorted, gave DNA averaging about 3 ug.

The TCR beta profiling, which covered VDJ combination and CDR3 sequence, was carried out using genomic DNA as the template. TCRdb re-derived calls from the reads in MiXCR, one entry per CDR3 protein. Found here are a few hundred thousand distinct CDR3 sequences, roughly 50% of them singletons; the top ten hold approximately 20%. CDR3 length equals 13 residues. CDR1 SNHLY and CDR2 FYNNEI come from the germline V gene. The ends were cut back, 7 bases at V and 2 bases at J, with 11 bases in the middle. Patients picked for sequencing had shown CD8+CD57+ cell expansion detected by flow cytometry. This clonotype was seen ten or more times. A read error is likely, as this CDR3 ends without the conserved phenylalanine or tryptophan.

The sample consisted of sorted CD4+, CD8+, or CD8+CD57+ T cells (not recorded which) from PBMCs. The chain couples TRBV2 to TRBJ2-5, with unresolved D. This receptor was obtained from a human donor with aplastic anemia. CDR3 sequence: CASTIGLQETQYL. CDR3 in DNA: TGTGCCAGCACGATCGGTTTACAAGAGACCCAGTACCTC.